This entry lists 6 T cell receptor beta chains sequenced from one sample in a study of sequential checkpoint blockade in melanoma. The treatment was: randomized to nivolumab then ipilimumab (arm A) or the reverse (arm B). Profiling relied on immunoSEQ multiplex PCR, and the TCRdb table lists in-frame clones only, not all of them. The top ten clones hold around a fifth of a sample with roughly 12,000 clones, about 65% of them seen once. The source material was CD8+ T cells sorted from blood (inferred from file names), sampled from a patient given nivolumab and ipilimumab in sequence. The receptors were gathered from a human donor with melanoma.

V gene TRBV2 combines with J gene TRBJ2-2; no clear D gene. CDR3 length: 13 residues. Germline assignment: CDR1 SNHLY and CDR2 FYNNEI. V shed 8 bases and J shed 4 bases, with 11 bases lying between them. CDR3 region: CASLGQSTGELFF. The DNA of the CDR3 is TGTGCCAGCCTTGGGCAGAGCACCGGGGAGCTGTTTTTT.

This clone came up once. The J gene is TRBJ2-7, the V gene TRBV4-2; 11 bases align to TRBD2. Unmatched junction bases numbered 17, after V lost 4 bases and J lost 3 bases. Germline V CDR1 and CDR2: LGHNA, YNFKEQ. The CDR3 has 19 amino acids. The CDR3 bases are TGTGCCAGCAGCCCAACCTTACTAGCGGGAGAGGGGGGATTCTACGAGCAGTACTTC. Translating gives CASSPTLLAGEGGFYEQYF.

This sequence joins TRBV28 and TRBJ2-7, with 7 bases identical to TRBD1. This CDR3 has 14 residues. Germline-derived CDR1 and CDR2 are MDHEN and SYDVKM. The junction had 4 bases not matched to a gene; V was cut back by 5 bases and J by 0 bases. CDR3 in amino acids: CASSQQGSSYEQYF. In DNA, the CDR3 is TGTGCCAGCAGTCAACAGGGGAGCTCCTACGAGCAGTACTTC.

This clone is labeled as medium-sized. This chain joins TRBV4-3 and TRBJ2-7; perhaps TRBD2 as D (5 bases). Between the trimmed V and J ends, which lost 3 bases and 2 bases, there was a span of 8 bases. From germline, CDR1 is LGHNA and CDR2 YSLEER. The length of the CDR3 is 13 residues. DNA of the CDR3: TGCGCCAGCAGCCAGGCGGAGGCCTACGAGCAGTACTTC. Translation: CASSQAEAYEQYF.

The CDR3 protein is CASSLANQGYNEQYF. CDR3 bases: TGTGCCAGCAGTTTAGCCAACCAGGGGTATAACGAGCAGTACTTC. This rearrangement joins TRBV27 to TRBJ2-7, with a possible D match to TRBD1 (6 bases). V lost 2 bases and J lost 5, with 16 bases in between. The V gene's germline CDR1 is MNHEY and CDR2 SMNVEV (reference sequence). The CDR3 extends over 15 amino acids.

Here the CDR3 DNA reads TGTGCCAGTAGTAAGGAGACAGGGTGGTACGAGCAGTACTTC. It encodes CASSKETGWYEQYF. V usage is TRBV19 and J usage is TRBJ2-7; 7 bases agree with TRBD1. The V gene's germline CDR1 is LNHDA and CDR2 SQIVND (reference sequence). J gave up 4 bases and V 4 bases, and 7 bases lay outside the gene matches. CDR3 length: 14 residues.